Following are 17 T cell receptor beta chains from one sample sequenced in a study of cytomegalovirus exposure and HLA in healthy donors. The PCR employed 60 Vbeta primers together with 13 Jbeta primers. Only in-frame clones appear in the TCRdb table, and some are missing; sequencing was by immunoSEQ multiplex PCR. The data show 100,000 to 150,000 clones, 81% seen once. The sequenced sample was PBMCs. The origin of the receptors is a man aged 18 to 29 in good health and CMV-seronegative.

This chain links TRBV7-6 with TRBJ2-1; D perhaps matches TRBD1 (6 bases). The V end was cut by 4 bases, the J end by 15 bases, with 28 bases between. Germline V gene lookup returns CDR1 SGHVS and CDR2 FNYEAQ. CDR3 length equals 16 residues. In DNA, the CDR3 is TGTGCCAGCAGCTCTACCATCATCCGGGACACTAGGGTTGGGTTCTTC. It specifies CASSSTIIRDTRVGFF. Combining the CDR3 with reference TRBV7-6 and TRBJ2-1 gives the whole variable domain GAGVSQSPRYKVTKRGQDVALRCDPISGHVSLYWYRQALGQGPEFLTYFNYEAQQDKSGLPNDRFSAERPEGSISTLTIQRTEQRDSAMYRCASSSTIIRDTRVGFFGPGTRLTVL.

The CDR3 nucleotides are TGTGCCAGCAGCAGGGAGAATTCACCCCTCCACTTT. Translation gives CASSRENSPLHF. The chain has TRBV7-9 and TRBJ1-6, with D uncertain. Per germline, CDR1 SEHNR and CDR2 FQNEAQ (reference sequence). With 5 bases removed from V and 7 bases from J, the gap between germline ends came to 6 bases. This CDR3 comprises 12 residues.

The chain employs TRBV18 and TRBJ1-1; possibly TRBD1 for D (5 bases). This CDR3 spans 13 amino acids. The germline V gene encodes CDR1 KGHSH and CDR2 LQKENI. Trimming cost V 2 bases and J 5 bases, with 9 bases left between them. DNA of the CDR3: TGTGCCAGCTCACCAGCAGGGAGGACTGAAGCTTTCTTT. Its translation is CASSPAGRTEAFF.

The chain links TRBV5-6 to TRBJ2-6; D gene unclear. Germline lookup yields CDR1 SGHDT and CDR2 YYEEEE. V was clipped by 4 bases and J by 2 bases, with 13 bases between them. This CDR3 region has 16 residues. The CDR3 loop reads CASSLPISTGANVLTF. CDR3 nucleotide sequence: TGTGCCAGCAGCCTACCTATCTCGACTGGGGCCAACGTCCTGACTTTC.

This clone was counted a few times. The chain couples TRBV4-3 to TRBJ1-2; 9 bases agree with TRBD1. The CDR3 runs 15 residues. Germline CDR1 is LGHNA and CDR2 is YSLEER. Unmatched junction bases numbered 9, after V lost 2 bases and J lost 8 bases. In DNA form, the CDR3 reads TGCGCCAGCAGCCAATCTCGGACAGGGGCGGGAGGCTACACCTTC. It translates to CASSQSRTGAGGYTF.

V and J are TRBV9 and TRBJ2-5; 7 nucleotides line up with TRBD2. The germline V gene has CDR1 SGDLS and CDR2 YYNGEE. The CDR3 is made up of 15 amino acids. V lost 4 bases and J lost 4; bases outside the gene matches: 10. The CDR3 region is CASSPRRGSLETQYF. The CDR3 DNA follows: TGTGCCAGCAGCCCCCGGCGGGGGTCCTTAGAGACCCAGTACTTC. The full variable domain, rest sourced from reference TRBV9 and TRBJ2-5, is DSGVTQTPKHLITATGQRVTLRCSPRSGDLSVYWYQQSLDQGLQFLIQYYNGEERAKGNILERFSAQQFPDLHSELNLSSLELGDSALYFCASSPRRGSLETQYFGPGTRLLVL.

V usage is TRBV27 and J usage is TRBJ2-5; the match to TRBD2 covers 8 bases. The germline gives CDR1 MNHEY, CDR2 SMNVEV (reference sequence). With 5 bases clipped from V and 11 bases from J, the junction kept 7 bases outside the gene matches. The CDR3 contains 12 residues. The CDR3 sequence: CASSLPGGEQYF. CDR3 nucleotides: TGTGCCAGCAGTCTCCCGGGGGGGGAGCAGTACTTC.

This clone was seen a single time. The chain is built from TRBV9 and TRBJ2-1; 10 bases map to TRBD1. CDR3 length: 16 residues. The V gene's germline CDR1 is SGDLS and CDR2 YYNGEE. The J segment lost 7 bases and the V segment lost 4 bases, leaving 11 bases of the junction unmatched. The CDR3 region is CASSPRGTGVRNEQFF. The DNA of the CDR3 is TGTGCCAGCAGCCCTAGAGGGACAGGGGTAAGGAATGAGCAGTTCTTC.

The rearrangement links TRBV4-1 to TRBJ1-2; D ambiguous. V lost 2 bases and J 10 bases, leaving 14 bases between the germline ends. Germline CDR1 is MGHRA and CDR2 is YSYEKL. The CDR3 spans 13 residues. This chain's CDR3 is CASSQRRAGAYTF. CDR3 in DNA: TGCGCCAGCAGCCAAAGGCGGGCAGGAGCCTACACCTTC.

V usage is TRBV6-1 and J usage is TRBJ2-7, with TRBD2 identical over 10 bases. CDR3 length: 15 amino acids. The J segment lost 3 bases and the V segment lost 0 bases, leaving 2 bases of the junction unmatched. CDR1 MNHNS and CDR2 SASEGT come from the germline V gene. The CDR3 DNA sequence: TGTGCCAGCAGTGAAGCTGCTAGCGGGGGCTACGAGCAGTACTTC. Translated, it gives CASSEAASGGYEQYF.

The rearrangement joins TRBV7-9 to TRBJ2-1; 7 bases line up with TRBD2. Trimming took 5 bases from V and 8 from J; bases not matched to a gene: 3. The germline CDR1 and CDR2 sequences are SEHNR and FQNEAQ (reference sequence). The CDR3 contains 12 residues. The CDR3 here is CASSPTSDEQFF. CDR3 DNA: TGTGCCAGCAGCCCTACTAGCGATGAGCAGTTCTTC.

The V call is TRBV2, the J call TRBJ2-7; TRBD2 matches 12 bases. J was trimmed by 3 bases and V by 1 base; bases with no gene match: 7. Germline V CDR1 and CDR2: SNHLY, FYNNEI. CDR3 size: 17 residues. In DNA form, the CDR3 reads TGTGCCAGCAGTGAAGTGGCTAGCGGGGGGGCATACTACGAGCAGTACTTC. This encodes CASSEVASGGAYYEQYF.

The rearrangement uses TRBV7-2 and TRBJ1-2, with TRBD1 as a possible D gene (6 bases). CDR3 length equals 17 residues. Trimming removed 5 bases at V and 0 bases at J, with 19 bases between. The germline V gene encodes CDR1 SGHTA and CDR2 FQGNSA. The CDR3 loop is CASSISGTSLSNYGYTF. The CDR3 nucleotides are TGTGCCAGCAGCATCTCCGGGACATCCCTTTCTAACTATGGCTACACCTTC. The complete variable domain, with remaining parts taken from reference TRBV7-2 and TRBJ1-2, reads GAGVSQSPSNKVTEKGKDVELRCDPISGHTALYWYRQSLGQGLEFLIYFQGNSAPDKSGLPSDRFSAERTGGSVSTLTIQRTQQEDSAVYLCASSISGTSLSNYGYTFGSGTRLTVV.

Only a few counts were recorded for this clone. The V gene is TRBV21-1, the J gene TRBJ2-5; the table calls TRBD2, which could not be checked here. TRBV21-1 is termed a pseudogene. This CDR3 has 16 residues. The CDR3 DNA follows: TGTGCCAGCAGCAAAGAAGGGACTAGCGGGCAAGAGACCCAGTACTTC. It encodes CASSKEGTSGQETQYF.

V and J are TRBV6-6 and TRBJ1-5; 7 nucleotides match TRBD1. There are 13 residues in the CDR3. Per germline, CDR1 MNHNY and CDR2 SVGAGI (reference sequence). Unmatched junction bases numbered 7, after V lost 7 bases and J lost 7 bases. The CDR3 DNA reads TGTGCCAGCACCTCTAAGGGGGCACAGCCCCAGCATTTT. Encoded protein: CASTSKGAQPQHF.

V gene TRBV29-1 combines with J gene TRBJ2-5; possible D gene TRBD1, 6 bases. CDR3 size: 12 residues. V was cut by 3 bases and J by 7 bases, with 12 bases left in between. Germline assignment: CDR1 SQVTM and CDR2 ANQGSEA. CDR3 DNA: TGCAGCGTTGATGTCCCCAGGGGGACCCAGTACTTC. Translation: CSVDVPRGTQYF.

V and J are TRBV6-5 and TRBJ2-1, with a possible D match to TRBD2 (5 bases). Germline CDR1 and CDR2: MNHEY and SVGAGI. This CDR3 has 14 amino acids. V lost 0 bases, J lost 4 bases, and 7 bases lay in between. The CDR3 reads CASSYSPGYNEQFF. CDR3 bases: TGTGCCAGCAGTTACTCGCCGGGGTACAATGAGCAGTTCTTC.